The 21 T cell receptor beta chains given below trace back to one sample, sequenced in a study of cytomegalovirus exposure and HLA in healthy donors. Primers included in the PCR were 60 Vbeta and 13 Jbeta primers. Some clones are missing from TCRdb's copy, which holds only in-frame ones; the method was immunoSEQ multiplex PCR. Seen here are about 91,000 clones, 69% observed once, and the top ten hold 1.2%. Sequenced material: PBMCs. The receptor source for this set is a female donor in good health and CMV-seronegative.

The rearrangement uses TRBV6-5 and TRBJ2-2, with D maybe TRBD2 (6 bases). V dropped 6 bases and J dropped 8 bases, with 19 bases sitting between them. This CDR3 region has 15 residues. CDR1 is MNHEY and CDR2 is SVGAGI in the germline V gene. The CDR3, as DNA: TGTGCCAGCAGGGATCTTAGCGGAGGGACGGGGGAGCTGTTTTTT. Translated, it gives CASRDLSGGTGELFF.

The chain has TRBV19 and TRBJ1-1, with D maybe TRBD1 (5 bases). The CDR3 runs to 20 residues. Looked up from germline, CDR1 is LNHDA and CDR2 is SQIVND (reference sequence). Trimming removed 4 bases at V and 0 bases at J, with 27 bases between. CDR3 sequence reads: CASSKRGEGLIGGMNTEAFF. CDR3 DNA sequence: TGTGCCAGTAGTAAAAGAGGTGAGGGGTTGATCGGGGGTATGAACACTGAAGCTTTCTTT.

The chain links TRBV28 to TRBJ1-1, with 7 bases that match TRBD1. CDR1 and CDR2 from the germline V gene are MDHEN and SYDVKM. Germline trimming cut 5 bases from V and 0 bases from J; bases unmatched to any gene: 12. The CDR3 loop spans 17 amino acids. The CDR3 nucleotides are TGTGCCAGCAGTAAGGGACAGCGAGAGTGGTTGAACACTGAAGCTTTCTTT. It translates to CASSKGQREWLNTEAFF.

This sequence joins TRBV5-1 and TRBJ1-2; TRBD1 matches at 9 bases. CDR1 SGHRS and CDR2 YFSETQ come from the germline V gene. The V and J ends lost 4 bases and 4 bases, in that order; junction bases with no gene match: 2. This CDR3 contains 13 residues. The CDR3 nucleotides are TGCGCCAGCAGCCAACAGGGGGCCTATGGCTACACCTTC. This gives the protein CASSQQGAYGYTF.

This clone occurred once. The V call is TRBV27, the J call TRBJ1-1; D might be TRBD1 (5 bases). The CDR3 loop spans 14 amino acids. Trimming took off 5 bases at V and 5 bases at J, with 15 bases between the two ends. Germline assignment: CDR1 MNHEY and CDR2 SMNVEV (reference sequence). The CDR3 loop reads CASSPPFKGTEAFF. The CDR3, as DNA: TGTGCCAGCAGTCCCCCGTTCAAGGGGACTGAAGCTTTCTTT.

J is TRBJ1-4 and V is TRBV7-9; no definite D call. Between the trimmed V and J ends, which lost 0 bases and 4 bases, there was a span of 9 bases. This CDR3 is built from 15 residues. CDR1 is SEHNR, CDR2 FQNEAQ, per germline (reference sequence). CDR3 loop: CASSLAWQVNEKLFF. The CDR3 nucleotides read TGTGCCAGCAGCTTAGCGTGGCAGGTTAATGAAAAACTGTTTTTT.

For the CDR3, the DNA is TGTGCCAGTAGTATTTGGGGGGGCCCCGACACTGAAGCTTTCTTT. This sequence encodes CASSIWGGPDTEAFF. This chain joins TRBV19 and TRBJ1-1; possibly TRBD1 for D (6 bases). Germline V gene data show CDR1 as LNHDA and CDR2 as SQIVND (reference sequence). The CDR3 runs to 15 residues. The V end was cut by 3 bases, the J end by 3 bases, with 14 bases between. Using reference TRBV19 and TRBJ1-1 for the parts outside the CDR3, the full variable domain is DGGITQSPKYLFRKEGQNVTLSCEQNLNHDAMYWYRQDPGQGLRLIYYSQIVNDFQKGDIAEGYSVSREKKESFPLTVTSAQKNPTAFYLCASSIWGGPDTEAFFGQGTRLTVV.

This chain joins TRBV30 and TRBJ1-4; tentatively, D is TRBD1 (5 bases). Germline assignment: CDR1 GTSNPN and CDR2 SVGIG (reference sequence). The CDR3 runs to 14 residues. The V gene lost 2 bases and the J gene lost 5 bases, with 12 bases spanning the gap. CDR3 residues: CAWSSPGSNEKLFF. The CDR3 DNA sequence: TGTGCCTGGAGTTCCCCAGGGTCCAATGAAAAACTGTTTTTT. Based on the CDR3 plus reference TRBV30 and TRBJ1-4, the full variable domain is SQTIHQWPATLVQPVGSPLSLECTVEGTSNPNLYWYRQAAGRGLQLLFYSVGIGQISSEVPQNLSASRPQDRQFILSSKKLLLSDSGFYLCAWSSPGSNEKLFFGSGTQLSVL.

This clone was counted a single time. J is TRBJ1-4 and V is TRBV7-2; 9 nucleotides line up with TRBD1. The CDR3 contains 16 residues. The V and J ends lost 5 bases and 4 bases, in that order; junction bases with no gene match: 8. Germline assignment: CDR1 SGHTA and CDR2 FQGNSA. CDR3 in DNA: TGTGCCAGCAGCCCACAGGGGGCGCGTAGTAATGAAAAACTGTTTTTT. Protein sequence: CASSPQGARSNEKLFF. The entire variable domain, with the rest obtained from reference TRBV7-2 and TRBJ1-4, is as follows: GAGVSQSPSNKVTEKGKDVELRCDPISGHTALYWYRQSLGQGLEFLIYFQGNSAPDKSGLPSDRFSAERTGGSVSTLTIQRTQQEDSAVYLCASSPQGARSNEKLFFGSGTQLSVL.

The J gene is TRBJ2-5, the V gene TRBV7-9, with 9 bases lining up with TRBD2. This CDR3 spans 16 amino acids. Germline CDR1 is SEHNR and CDR2 is FQNEAQ (reference sequence). V lost 4 bases and J lost 0; bases outside the gene matches: 6. The CDR3 nucleotides read TGTGCCAGCAGCTCAGGACTAGCGTTGTACCAAGAGACCCAGTACTTC. This translates into CASSSGLALYQETQYF.

This sequence joins TRBV6-1 and TRBJ1-2, with D possibly matching TRBD1 (6 bases). The germline CDR1 and CDR2 sequences are MNHNS and SASEGT. The germline V and J ends were trimmed by 3 bases and 7 bases, with 15 bases remaining between them. The CDR3 is made up of 14 amino acids. The CDR3 spells CASSEGQGSGGYTF. Here the CDR3 DNA reads TGTGCCAGCAGTGAGGGTCAGGGGAGCGGTGGCTACACCTTC.

The V call is TRBV19, the J call TRBJ2-1; 14 bases map to TRBD2. The CDR3 consists of 17 residues. Trimming took 3 bases from V and 6 from J; bases not matched to a gene: 7. In germline, CDR1 is LNHDA, CDR2 SQIVND (reference sequence). As DNA, the CDR3 is TGTGCCAGTAGTATGGGACTAGCGGGAGCGCTTGTCAATGAGCAGTTCTTC. Translating it yields CASSMGLAGALVNEQFF.

V and J are TRBV7-2 and TRBJ1-4; the D is unclear. CDR1 SGHTA and CDR2 FQGNSA come from the germline V gene. The V and J ends lost 1 base and 6 bases respectively, with 12 bases between them. CDR3 length: 15 amino acids. CDR3 amino acids: CASSLEGSRDEKLFF. The CDR3 nucleotides read TGTGCCAGCAGCTTAGAAGGGAGTAGAGATGAAAAACTGTTTTTT.

The chain recombines TRBV27 with TRBJ2-1; TRBD1 matches at 12 bases. V lost 2 bases to trimming and J lost 2 bases; unmatched junction nucleotides: 7. The CDR3 runs to 18 residues. Germline-derived CDR1 and CDR2 are MNHEY and SMNVEV (reference sequence). The chain's CDR3 is CASSLQSRDRGPYNEQFF. DNA of the CDR3: TGTGCCAGCAGTTTACAATCCCGGGACAGGGGGCCCTACAATGAGCAGTTCTTC.

The rearrangement joins TRBV6-4 to TRBJ2-1, with 9 bases fitting TRBD2. Trimming took 3 bases from V and 6 from J; bases not matched to a gene: 9. Looked up from germline, CDR1 is MRHNA and CDR2 is SNTAGT. CDR3 size: 16 residues. CDR3 sequence: CASSEFGGGAFNEQFF. CDR3 coding DNA: TGTGCCAGCAGTGAATTTGGCGGGGGGGCCTTCAATGAGCAGTTCTTC.

As concerns this clone: The junction departs from germline at one end; a sequencing error may be responsible. The chain's CDR3 is CASSEWGTGGYGQYF. The CDR3 bases are TGTGCCAGCAGTGAATGGGGGACAGGGGGCTACGGGCAGTACTTC. The rearrangement joins TRBV25-1 to TRBJ2-7; 12 bases match TRBD1. There are 15 residues in the CDR3. Germline CDR1 reads MGHDK; CDR2 reads SYGVNS.

This chain connects TRBV10-3 to TRBJ2-6, with 7 bases lining up with TRBD1. J gave up 0 bases and V 5 bases, and 4 bases lay outside the gene matches. The CDR3 runs to 16 residues. Germline lookup yields CDR1 ENHRY and CDR2 SYGVKD. The CDR3 spells CAISKTGRSGANVLTF. In DNA form, the CDR3 reads TGTGCCATCAGTAAGACAGGGCGCTCTGGGGCCAACGTCCTGACTTTC.

This sequence joins TRBV25-1 and TRBJ2-7, with D perhaps matching TRBD1 (6 bases). The CDR3 is 17 residues long. Trimming pared 3 bases from V and 5 bases from J, leaving 23 bases between. CDR1 and CDR2 from the germline V gene are MGHDK and SYGVNS. The CDR3 here is CASSDQGAGAYKDEQYF. The CDR3 DNA reads as TGTGCCAGCAGTGATCAGGGAGCAGGGGCATATAAGGACGAGCAGTACTTC.

The gene calls are TRBV10-2 and TRBJ1-1, with D uncertain. The V gene lost 4 bases and the J gene lost 4 bases, with 10 bases spanning the gap. The length of the CDR3 is 13 residues. The germline V gene encodes CDR1 WSHSY and CDR2 SAAADI. The CDR3 here is CASSVIGSTEAFF. The CDR3 nucleotides are TGCGCCAGCAGTGTGATAGGGAGCACTGAAGCTTTCTTT.

This clone was recorded a few times. This chain joins TRBV7-9 and TRBJ1-1; weak D call: TRBD1 (6 bases). CDR3 length: 14 amino acids. V was shortened by 5 bases and J by 1 base, with 11 bases between the two germline ends. Germline V CDR1 and CDR2: SEHNR, FQNEAQ (reference sequence). The CDR3 here is CASSGWGRNTEAFF. The DNA for the CDR3 is TGTGCCAGCAGCGGCTGGGGGCGGAACACTGAAGCTTTCTTT.

The chain combines TRBV27 with TRBJ2-3; no clear D gene. V was trimmed by 5 bases and J by 4 bases, leaving 10 bases between them. This CDR3 contains 13 residues. Germline V lookup: CDR1 MNHEY, CDR2 SMNVEV (reference sequence). CDR3 sequence reads: CASSADWADTQYF. CDR3 coding DNA: TGTGCCAGCAGTGCAGACTGGGCAGATACGCAGTATTTT.